A selection of T cell receptor beta chains follows, all from one sample in a study of cytomegalovirus exposure and HLA in healthy donors. TCRdb's copy holds only in-frame clones and misses some; the assay was immunoSEQ multiplex PCR. The table shows about 120,000 clones, with about 85% occurring only once. The sample consisted of PBMCs. Every receptor here comes from a man in his late teens or twenties in good health and CMV-seropositive. CDR3s include the opening cysteine and the closing phenylalanine or tryptophan. A D gene is named only where the DNA matches it firmly. Clone size is stated in some rows and not others, as once, few, many or a class when expanded.

V gene	clone size	J gene	D gene	CDR3 protein	CDR3 DNA
TRBV6-4	-	TRBJ2-5	TRBD2	CASSDVAGGYETQYF	TGTGCCAGCAGTGACGTGGCGGGGGGGTATGAGACCCAGTACTTC
TRBV2	-	TRBJ2-2	-	CASSEAWAHTGELFF	TGTGCCAGCAGTGAAGCGTGGGCCCACACCGGGGAGCTGTTTTTT
TRBV19	-	TRBJ1-2	TRBD1	CASSAGQGIVSAYGYTF	TGTGCCAGTAGTGCGGGACAGGGGATAGTTTCAGCCTATGGCTACACCTTC
TRBV10-2	-	TRBJ2-5	TRBD2	CASSAAGAPYQETQYF	TGCGCCAGCAGTGCAGCGGGGGCTCCGTACCAAGAGACCCAGTACTTC
TRBV11-2	-	TRBJ2-7	-	CASSLAQGTYEQYF	TGTGCCAGCAGCTTAGCCCAGGGCACCTACGAGCAGTACTTC
TRBV7-2	-	TRBJ1-2	-	CASSPGGGNYGYTF	TGTGCCAGCAGCCCCGGGGGGGGTAACTATGGCTACACCTTC
TRBV5-4	few	TRBJ2-2	-	CASSLFRGELFF	TGTGCCAGCAGCTTGTTCCGCGGGGAGCTGTTTTTT
TRBV5-4	-	TRBJ1-2	-	CASSLGLAGPINYGYTF	TGTGCCAGCAGCCTGGGCTTGGCGGGACCGATTAACTATGGCTACACCTTC
TRBV20-1	-	TRBJ1-2	-	CSARVPSGYTF	TGCAGTGCTAGAGTTCCAAGCGGCTACACCTTC
TRBV30	-	TRBJ2-2	TRBD1	CAWNPPTGAAGELFF	TGTGCCTGGAATCCCCCCACAGGGGCGGCCGGGGAGCTGTTTTTT
TRBV6-1	-	TRBJ1-5	TRBD1	CASRGTVYSNQPQHF	TGTGCCAGCAGGGGGACAGTCTATAGCAATCAGCCCCAGCATTTT
TRBV4-3	-	TRBJ1-1	-	CASSQDRLRNTEAFF	TGCGCCAGCAGCCAAGACCGACTGAGGAACACTGAAGCTTTCTTT
TRBV2	-	TRBJ1-1	-	CASSEGGNTEAFF	TGTGCCAGCAGTGAGGGGGGTAACACTGAAGCTTTCTTT
TRBV19	-	TRBJ1-1	TRBD1	CATSDPGQGLPEAFF	TGTGCCACCTCCGATCCGGGACAGGGATTGCCTGAAGCTTTCTTT
TRBV4-3	-	TRBJ2-7	-	CASSQDASRGGAQYF	TGCGCCAGCAGCCAAGATGCTTCCAGGGGTGGTGCGCAGTACTTC
TRBV29-1	-	TRBJ1-2	-	CSAPDGDSNYGYTF	TGCAGCGCCCCGGATGGTGACTCTAACTATGGCTACACCTTC
TRBV6-4	-	TRBJ2-1	TRBD2	CASSEEPSGPREQFF	TGTGCCAGCAGTGAGGAGCCTAGCGGACCCAGGGAGCAGTTCTTC
TRBV15	-	TRBJ1-2	TRBD1	CATSTGRGRDPSYTF	TGTGCCACCAGCACGGGCAGGGGGCGGGATCCTAGCTACACCTTC
TRBV6-1	once	TRBJ1-1	-	CASSEARGSSAEAFF	TGTGCCAGCAGTGAAGCTCGGGGTTCTAGCGCTGAAGCTTTCTTT
TRBV7-2	-	TRBJ2-2	-	CASSSKPREFTGELFF	TGTGCCAGCAGCTCAAAGCCCCGGGAATTCACCGGGGAGCTGTTTTTT
TRBV5-5	-	TRBJ2-7	-	CASSLRIEGPAQYF	TGTGCCAGCAGCTTAAGGATAGAGGGCCCGGCGCAGTACTTC
TRBV2	-	TRBJ2-7	TRBD2	CASSIGAGAVLTEQYF	TGTGCCAGCAGTATTGGTGCGGGAGCAGTTTTGACCGAGCAGTACTTC
TRBV10-3	few	TRBJ1-1	TRBD1	CAIRTGDRTEAFF	TGTGCCATCAGAACAGGGGACCGCACTGAAGCTTTCTTT
TRBV5-1	-	TRBJ2-7	TRBD1	CASSLVKPGTGFHEQYF	TGCGCCAGCAGCTTGGTTAAACCCGGGACAGGGTTCCACGAGCAGTACTTC
TRBV7-2	few	TRBJ2-5	-	CASSLEGEQETQYF	TGTGCCAGCAGCTTAGAAGGGGAACAAGAGACCCAGTACTTC
TRBV7-2	-	TRBJ2-7	TRBD2	CASSLGVVGLAGNHYEQYF	TGTGCCAGCAGCTTAGGAGTGGTGGGGCTAGCGGGGAATCACTACGAGCAGTACTTC
TRBV6-5	-	TRBJ1-5	-	CASSYDINQPQHF	TGTGCCAGCAGTTACGACATTAATCAGCCCCAGCATTTT
TRBV7-9	once	TRBJ2-5	-	CASSLVAGPETQYF	TGTGCCAGCAGCTTAGTTGCAGGGCCAGAGACCCAGTACTTC
TRBV29-1	once	TRBJ1-2	-	CSVGPGLSYGYTF	TGCAGCGTGGGACCGGGACTGAGCTATGGCTACACCTTC
TRBV27	-	TRBJ2-7	TRBD2	CASSRTSGRGAEQYF	TGTGCCAGCAGCCGGACTAGCGGGAGAGGGGCCGAGCAGTACTTC
TRBV4-3	-	TRBJ2-1	-	CASSQGSSNEQFF	TGCGCCAGCAGCCAAGGGTCCAGCAATGAGCAGTTCTTC
TRBV7-9	-	TRBJ2-1	-	CASSLDRSRTNNEQFF	TGTGCCAGCAGCTTAGACCGTAGCAGGACTAACAATGAGCAGTTCTTC
TRBV7-8	-	TRBJ2-5	-	CASSLVGGTQYF	TGTGCCAGCAGCTTAGTGGGAGGGACCCAGTACTTC